This T cell receptor beta chain was profiled in a study of T cell changes during pregnancy in multiple sclerosis. Sequencing was performed with immunoSEQ multiplex PCR; in TCRdb, only in-frame clones are kept and a portion is missing. The table lists tens of thousands of clones, around 90% of them singletons. The CDR3 covers 15 residues. The V segment lost 5 bases and the J segment 7 bases; nucleotides outside the gene matches: 5. Germline-derived CDR1 and CDR2 are SGHNT and YENEEA. The chain couples TRBV11-3 to TRBJ2-1; 13 bases agree with TRBD2. The clonotype was recovered from a female donor with multiple sclerosis, enrolled in a pregnancy study. The starting material was peripheral blood, obtained in the second trimester of pregnancy. The CDR3 is CASSRLAGGVNEQFF. For the CDR3, the DNA is TGTGCCAGCAGCCGACTAGCGGGAGGCGTTAATGAGCAGTTCTTC. Full variable domain (remainder filled in from reference TRBV11-3 and TRBJ2-1): EAGVVQSPRYKIIEKKQPVAFWCNPISGHNTLYWYLQNLGQGPELLIRYENEEAVDDSQLPKDRFSAERLKGVDSTLKIQPAELGDSAVYLCASSRLAGGVNEQFFGPGTRLTVL.